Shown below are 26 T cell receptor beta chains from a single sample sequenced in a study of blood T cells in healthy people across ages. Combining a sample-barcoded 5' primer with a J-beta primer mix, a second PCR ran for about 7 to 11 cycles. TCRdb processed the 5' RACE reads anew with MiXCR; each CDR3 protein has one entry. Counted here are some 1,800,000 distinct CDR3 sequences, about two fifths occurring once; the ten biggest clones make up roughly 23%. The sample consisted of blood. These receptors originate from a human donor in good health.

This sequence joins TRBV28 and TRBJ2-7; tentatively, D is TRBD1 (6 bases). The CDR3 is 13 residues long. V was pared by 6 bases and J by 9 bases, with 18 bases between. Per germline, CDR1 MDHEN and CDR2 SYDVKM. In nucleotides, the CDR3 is TGTGCCAGCAGCCTCTCAGAGACAGGCCGGCAGTACTTC. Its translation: CASSLSETGRQYF. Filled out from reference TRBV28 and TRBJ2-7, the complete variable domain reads DVKVTQSSRYLVKRTGEKVFLECVQDMDHENMFWYRQDPGLGLRLIYFSYDVKMKEKGDIPEGYSVSREKKERFSLILESASTNQTSMYLCASSLSETGRQYFGPGTRLTVT.

Here the CDR3 DNA reads TGCGCCAGCAGCGGCGGGACTAGCGGTGCCGAGCAGTACTTC. Amino acids: CASSGGTSGAEQYF. This chain uses TRBV5-1 with TRBJ2-7; 11 nucleotides line up with TRBD2. The CDR3 covers 14 residues. V lost 4 bases, J lost 6 bases, and 6 bases stayed unmatched. Germline V gene data show CDR1 as SGHRS and CDR2 as YFSETQ.

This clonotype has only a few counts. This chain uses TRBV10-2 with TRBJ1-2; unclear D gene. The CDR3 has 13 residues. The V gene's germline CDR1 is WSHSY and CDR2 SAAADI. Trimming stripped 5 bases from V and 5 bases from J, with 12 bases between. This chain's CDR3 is CASSPSPVYGYTF. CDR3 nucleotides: TGCGCCAGCAGTCCGAGCCCGGTGTATGGCTACACCTTC.

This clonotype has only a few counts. In DNA form, the CDR3 reads TGTGCCAGCACCTTCGGGGGAGGGGATGAGCAGTACTTC. Its protein is CASTFGGGDEQYF. The chain recombines TRBV25-1 with TRBJ2-7, with 7 nucleotides matching TRBD2. The CDR3 runs 13 residues. Germline-derived CDR1 and CDR2 are MGHDK and SYGVNS. With V trimmed by 7 bases and J by 7 bases, 10 bases remained unmatched.

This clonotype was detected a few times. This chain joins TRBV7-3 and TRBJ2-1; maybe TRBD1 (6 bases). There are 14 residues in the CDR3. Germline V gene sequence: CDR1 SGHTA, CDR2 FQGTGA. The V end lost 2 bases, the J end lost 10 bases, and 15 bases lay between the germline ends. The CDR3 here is CASSLGSVGTEQFF. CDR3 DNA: TGTGCCAGCAGCTTAGGATCGGTCGGGACAGAGCAGTTCTTC.

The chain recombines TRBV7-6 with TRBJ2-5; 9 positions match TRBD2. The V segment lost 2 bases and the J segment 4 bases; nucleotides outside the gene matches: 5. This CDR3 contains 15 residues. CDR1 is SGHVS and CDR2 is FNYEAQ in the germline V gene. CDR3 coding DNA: TGTGCCAGCAGCTTAATAGCGGGGGTGGCAGAGACCCAGTACTTC. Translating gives CASSLIAGVAETQYF.

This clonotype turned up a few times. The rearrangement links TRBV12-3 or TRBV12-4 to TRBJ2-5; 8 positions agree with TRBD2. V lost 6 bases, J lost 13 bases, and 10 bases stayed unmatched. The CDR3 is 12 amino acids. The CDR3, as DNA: TGTGCCAGCAGCCCTATAAGCGGGGGTTTGTACTTC. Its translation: CASSPISGGLYF.

The CDR3 sequence: CASSPLSPNEQFF. CDR3 sequence (DNA): TGTGCCAGCAGCCCCCTTAGCCCCAATGAGCAGTTCTTC. The V gene is TRBV12-3 or TRBV12-4, the J gene TRBJ2-1; the D is unclear. V shed 6 bases and J shed 6 bases, with 12 bases lying between them. CDR3 length: 13 residues.

The DNA for the CDR3 is TGTGCCAGCAGACTGGAAGAGACCTACGAGCAGTACTTC. Protein: CASRLEETYEQYF. The gene calls are TRBV28 and TRBJ2-7; D is unresolved. Trimming took 6 bases from V and 2 from J, leaving 11 bases between them. The CDR3 extends over 13 amino acids. The germline V gene has CDR1 MDHEN and CDR2 SYDVKM.

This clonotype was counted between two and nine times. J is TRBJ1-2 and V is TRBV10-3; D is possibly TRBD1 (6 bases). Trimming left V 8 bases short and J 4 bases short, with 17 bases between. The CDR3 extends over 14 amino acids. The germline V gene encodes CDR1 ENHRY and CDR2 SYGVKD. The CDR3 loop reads CAIGGGQTGYGYTF. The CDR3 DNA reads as TGTGCCATCGGTGGGGGGCAGACCGGCTATGGCTACACCTTC.

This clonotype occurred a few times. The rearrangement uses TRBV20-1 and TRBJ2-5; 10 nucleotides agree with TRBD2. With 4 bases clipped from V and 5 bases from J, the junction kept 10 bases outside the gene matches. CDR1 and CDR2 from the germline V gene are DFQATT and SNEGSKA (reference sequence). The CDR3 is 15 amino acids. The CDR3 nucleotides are TGCAGTGCTAACGACCCAGCGGGGGGGCGGGAGACCCAGTACTTC. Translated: CSANDPAGGRETQYF.

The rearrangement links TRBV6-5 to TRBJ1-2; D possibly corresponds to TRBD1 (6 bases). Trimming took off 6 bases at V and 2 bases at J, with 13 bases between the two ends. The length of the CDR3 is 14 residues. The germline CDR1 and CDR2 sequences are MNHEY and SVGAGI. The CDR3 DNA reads TGTGCCAGCAGGTTTAAGGGGGGGAACTATGGCTACACCTTC. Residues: CASRFKGGNYGYTF.

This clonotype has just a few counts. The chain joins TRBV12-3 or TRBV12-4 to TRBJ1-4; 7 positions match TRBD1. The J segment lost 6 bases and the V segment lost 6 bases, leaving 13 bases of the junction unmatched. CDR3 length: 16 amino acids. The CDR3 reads CASRENPQGPHEKLFF. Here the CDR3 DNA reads TGTGCCAGCAGGGAAAATCCACAGGGGCCCCATGAAAAACTGTTTTTT.

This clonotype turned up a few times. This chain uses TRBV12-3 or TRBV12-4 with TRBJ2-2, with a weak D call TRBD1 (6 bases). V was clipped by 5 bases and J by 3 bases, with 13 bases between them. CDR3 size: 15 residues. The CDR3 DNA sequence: TGTGCCAGCAGTGTAGTGGGGGCGGACACCGGGGAGCTGTTTTTT. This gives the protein CASSVVGADTGELFF.

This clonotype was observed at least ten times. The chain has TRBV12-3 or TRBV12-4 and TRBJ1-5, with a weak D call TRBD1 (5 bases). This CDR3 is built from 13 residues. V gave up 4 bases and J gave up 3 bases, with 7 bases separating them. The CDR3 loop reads CASSSGFNQPQHF. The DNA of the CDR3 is TGTGCCAGCAGTTCAGGGTTCAATCAGCCCCAGCATTTT.

CDR3 DNA: TGCGCCAGCAGTACCGGGACAGGTGGACTCGGGGCTGAAGCTTTCTTT. Translating it yields CASSTGTGGLGAEAFF. V gene TRBV5-1 combines with J gene TRBJ1-1; 8 bases line up with TRBD1. Germline assignment: CDR1 SGHRS and CDR2 YFSETQ. V trimming: 5 bases; J trimming: 6 bases; junction bases outside the gene matches: 15. CDR3 length: 16 residues.

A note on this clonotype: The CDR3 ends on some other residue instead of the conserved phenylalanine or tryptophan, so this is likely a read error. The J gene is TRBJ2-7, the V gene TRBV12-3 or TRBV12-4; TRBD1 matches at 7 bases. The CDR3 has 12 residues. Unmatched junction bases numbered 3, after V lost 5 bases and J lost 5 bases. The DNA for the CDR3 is TGTGCCAGCAGTATCGGACAGGACGAGCAGTACTTG. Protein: CASSIGQDEQYL.

The CDR3 here is CASSLVEGAETQYF. CDR3 nucleotide sequence: TGCGCCAGCAGCTTGGTTGAGGGGGCAGAGACCCAGTACTTC. This rearrangement joins TRBV5-1 to TRBJ2-5, with 7 positions matching TRBD1. V dropped 0 bases and J dropped 4; count of bases not matched to a gene: 3. The CDR3 runs 14 residues. Germline CDR1 and CDR2: SGHRS and YFSETQ.

The CDR3 bases are TGTGCCACCAGTGATTCACCACTGACAGGCCCTGGGGCCAACGTCCTGACTTTC. Protein: CATSDSPLTGPGANVLTF. The chain carries TRBV24-1 and TRBJ2-6; a possible D gene is TRBD1 (6 bases). The germline CDR1 and CDR2 sequences are KGHDR and SFDVKD. The CDR3 covers 18 residues. The V and J ends lost 2 bases and 2 bases respectively, with 15 bases between them.

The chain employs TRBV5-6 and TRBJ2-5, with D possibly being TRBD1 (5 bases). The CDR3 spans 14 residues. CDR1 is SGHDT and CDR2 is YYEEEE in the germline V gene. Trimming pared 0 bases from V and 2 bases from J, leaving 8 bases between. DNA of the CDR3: TGTGCCAGCAGCTTGGGACAGAGGCAAGAGACCCAGTACTTC. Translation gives CASSLGQRQETQYF.

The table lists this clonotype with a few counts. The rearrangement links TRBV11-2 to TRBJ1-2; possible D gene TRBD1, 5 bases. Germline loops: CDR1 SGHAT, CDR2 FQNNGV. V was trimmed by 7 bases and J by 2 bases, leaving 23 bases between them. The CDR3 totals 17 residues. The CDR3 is CASTPPRGPASNYGYTF. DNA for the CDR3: TGTGCCAGCACTCCCCCAAGGGGCCCGGCGTCCAACTATGGCTACACCTTC.

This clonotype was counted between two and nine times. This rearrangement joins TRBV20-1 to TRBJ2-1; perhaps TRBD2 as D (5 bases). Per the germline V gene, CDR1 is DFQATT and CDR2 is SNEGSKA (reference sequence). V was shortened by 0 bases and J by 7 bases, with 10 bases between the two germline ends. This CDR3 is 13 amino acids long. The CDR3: CSARDPRVNEQFF. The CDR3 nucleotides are TGCAGTGCTAGAGACCCGCGGGTGAATGAGCAGTTCTTC.

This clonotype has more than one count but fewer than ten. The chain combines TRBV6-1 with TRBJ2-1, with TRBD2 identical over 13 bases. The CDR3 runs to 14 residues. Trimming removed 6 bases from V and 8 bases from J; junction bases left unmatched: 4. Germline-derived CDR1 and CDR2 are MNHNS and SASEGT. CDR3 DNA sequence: TGTGCCAGCAGGTGGACTAGCGGGGGCTATGAGCAGTTCTTC. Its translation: CASRWTSGGYEQFF.

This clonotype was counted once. CDR3 sequence (DNA): TGCGCCAGCAGCCTTATGACCAGCTCTGATGGCTACACCTTC. Amino acid sequence: CASSLMTSSDGYTF. The chain recombines TRBV5-1 with TRBJ1-2; D gene uncertain. CDR1 SGHRS and CDR2 YFSETQ come from the germline V gene. With 4 bases removed from V and 6 bases from J, the gap between germline ends came to 16 bases. The CDR3 totals 14 residues.

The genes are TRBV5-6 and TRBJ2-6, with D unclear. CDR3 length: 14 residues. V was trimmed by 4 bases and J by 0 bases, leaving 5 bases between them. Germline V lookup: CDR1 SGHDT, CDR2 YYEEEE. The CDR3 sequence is CASSITSGANVLTF. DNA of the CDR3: TGTGCCAGCAGCATTACCTCTGGGGCCAACGTCCTGACTTTC. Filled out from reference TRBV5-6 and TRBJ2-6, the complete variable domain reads DAGVTQSPTHLIKTRGQQVTLRCSPKSGHDTVSWYQQALGQGPQFIFQYYEEEERQRGNFPDRFSGHQFPNYSSELNVNALLLGDSALYLCASSITSGANVLTFGAGSRLTVL.

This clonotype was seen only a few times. The CDR3 here is CSVEGGIYGYTF. CDR3 sequence (DNA): TGCAGCGTTGAGGGTGGAATCTATGGCTACACCTTC. V gene TRBV29-1 combines with J gene TRBJ1-2; D gene uncertain. Germline lookup yields CDR1 SQVTM and CDR2 ANQGSEA. The CDR3 loop spans 12 amino acids. Trimming removed 3 bases at V and 4 bases at J, with 9 bases between. The whole variable domain, remainder taken from reference TRBV29-1 and TRBJ1-2, is SAVISQKPSRDICQRGTSLTIQCQVDSQVTMMFWYRQQPGQSLTLIATANQGSEATYESGFVIDKFPISRPNLTFSTLTVSNMSPEDSSIYLCSVEGGIYGYTFGSGTRLTVV.